Each of the 20 T cell receptor beta chains below was sequenced from the same sample in a study of OX40 agonist ivuxolimab in advanced cancers. Repertoires were generated with immunoSEQ multiplex PCR, while TCRdb's copy carries only in-frame clones and drops some. The sample includes under 85,000 clones, roughly 94% of them seen just once. The sample was CD4+ or CD8+ T cells sorted from blood, taken in a trial of the OX40 agonist ivuxolimab. Receptor source: an adult with an advanced solid tumor such as melanoma, head and neck, liver or kidney cancer.

The chain uses TRBV7-3 and TRBJ2-7, with a weak D call TRBD1 (5 bases). V lost 2 bases and J 3 bases, leaving 23 bases between the germline ends. Germline V CDR1 and CDR2: SGHTA, FQGTGA. This CDR3 region has 18 residues. As DNA, the CDR3 is TGTGCCAGCAGCTTAGTCGGCCTAGACAGTAACCCCTACTACGAGCAGTACTTC. This gives the protein CASSLVGLDSNPYYEQYF.

V is TRBV6-5 and J is TRBJ1-3, with D hard to call. In germline, CDR1 is MNHEY, CDR2 SVGAGI. The CDR3 runs 15 residues. V was shortened by 6 bases and J by 2 bases, with 14 bases between the two germline ends. CDR3 region: CASRAPTSAGNTIYF. Written as DNA, the CDR3 is TGTGCCAGCAGGGCCCCGACTAGTGCTGGAAACACCATATATTTT.

The chain couples TRBV4-3 to TRBJ2-3, with D perhaps TRBD1 or TRBD2 (6 bases each). Trimming shortened V by 3 bases and J by 3 bases, and 22 bases separated the two germline ends. The CDR3 consists of 18 residues. The germline V gene has CDR1 LGHNA and CDR2 YSLEER. The CDR3 region is CASSQSLLGGRPTDTQYF. Here the CDR3 DNA reads TGCGCCAGCAGCCAGTCTCTGTTGGGGGGCAGACCTACAGATACGCAGTATTTT.

The V gene is TRBV19, the J gene TRBJ2-7, with 8 bases matching TRBD1. The CDR3 extends over 14 amino acids. With V trimmed by 5 bases and J by 2 bases, 5 bases remained unmatched. Germline loops: CDR1 LNHDA, CDR2 SQIVND (reference sequence). DNA for the CDR3: TGTGCCAGTAGTTTCGGACAGGGCCCCTACGAGCAGTACTTC. It yields the protein CASSFGQGPYEQYF. The full variable domain, its missing parts supplied by reference TRBV19 and TRBJ2-7, is DGGITQSPKYLFRKEGQNVTLSCEQNLNHDAMYWYRQDPGQGLRLIYYSQIVNDFQKGDIAEGYSVSREKKESFPLTVTSAQKNPTAFYLCASSFGQGPYEQYFGPGTRLTVT.

The chain couples TRBV29-1 to TRBJ2-7, with D possibly being TRBD2 (6 bases). CDR3 length equals 13 residues. Trimming pared 4 bases from V and 2 bases from J, leaving 12 bases between. Germline V gene sequence: CDR1 SQVTM, CDR2 ANQGSEA. The CDR3 region is CSVVSSATYEQYF. CDR3 bases: TGCAGCGTTGTCTCTAGCGCGACCTACGAGCAGTACTTC.

The rearrangement uses TRBV9 and TRBJ2-3; no reliable D call. V was cut by 3 bases and J by 2 bases, with 1 base left in between. CDR1 SGDLS and CDR2 YYNGEE come from the germline V gene. CDR3 length equals 11 residues. CDR3 sequence (DNA): TGTGCCAGCAGCGCCACAGATACGCAGTATTTT. Its translation: CASSATDTQYF.

The chain combines TRBV13 with TRBJ2-1; D is possibly TRBD1 (5 bases). Between the trimmed V and J ends, which lost 4 bases and 4 bases, there was a span of 17 bases. The CDR3 is 16 amino acids. The germline V gene has CDR1 PRHDT and CDR2 FYEKMQ (reference sequence). CDR3 residues: CASSSPGRAEYNEQFF. CDR3 DNA sequence: TGTGCCAGCAGCTCCCCCGGCAGGGCTGAATACAATGAGCAGTTCTTC.

The V and J genes are TRBV7-6 and TRBJ2-7; D call uncertain. The germline V and J ends were trimmed by 0 bases and 1 base, with 7 bases remaining between them. Germline values: CDR1 SGHVS, CDR2 FNYEAQ. The CDR3 is made up of 14 amino acids. For the CDR3, the DNA is TGTGCCAGCAGCTTAGCGGGGTCGTCCTACGAGCAGTACTTC. Translation gives CASSLAGSSYEQYF.

The chain links TRBV5-4 to TRBJ2-7, with 9 bases fitting TRBD2. The V segment lost 5 bases and the J segment 2 bases; nucleotides outside the gene matches: 8. The CDR3 contains 15 residues. Germline V CDR1 and CDR2: SGHNT, YYREEE (reference sequence). DNA of the CDR3: TGTGCCAGCAGGTCGACTAGCGGTCCGACCTACGAGCAGTACTTC. Translated, it gives CASRSTSGPTYEQYF.

The chain carries TRBV4-3 and TRBJ2-7; 10 bases map to TRBD1. With V trimmed by 0 bases and J by 2 bases, 4 bases remained unmatched. CDR1 is LGHNA and CDR2 is YSLEER in the germline V gene. The CDR3 totals 16 residues. The CDR3 is CASSQDRQGAAYEQYF. Written as DNA, the CDR3 is TGCGCCAGCAGCCAAGACCGACAGGGGGCAGCCTACGAGCAGTACTTC.

The chain uses TRBV2 and TRBJ2-5; 13 nucleotides agree with TRBD2. CDR3 length: 14 residues. CDR1 is SNHLY and CDR2 is FYNNEI in the germline V gene. Unmatched junction bases numbered 1, after V lost 6 bases and J lost 3 bases. CDR3 amino acids: CASRGLAGKETQYF. The CDR3 DNA reads TGTGCCAGCAGGGGACTAGCGGGAAAAGAGACCCAGTACTTC.

The chain couples TRBV19 to TRBJ2-7; 9 nucleotides match TRBD1. The germline V gene encodes CDR1 LNHDA and CDR2 SQIVND (reference sequence). This CDR3 contains 15 residues. V trimming: 5 bases; J trimming: 7 bases; junction bases outside the gene matches: 12. The CDR3 region is CASSPLQGALGEQYF. The CDR3 DNA is TGTGCCAGTAGTCCCTTACAGGGGGCACTCGGGGAGCAGTACTTC.

CDR3 loop: CASSLAPGVDQPQHF. CDR3 DNA sequence: TGTGCCAGCAGTTTAGCGCCAGGGGTGGATCAGCCCCAGCATTTT. The V and J genes are TRBV27 and TRBJ1-5, with D tentatively TRBD1 (6 bases). This CDR3 is built from 15 residues. V was pared by 2 bases and J by 5 bases, with 13 bases between. Germline CDR1 reads MNHEY; CDR2 reads SMNVEV (reference sequence).

The genes are TRBV7-6 and TRBJ1-5, with D unresolved. Trimming stripped 0 bases from V and 5 bases from J, with 11 bases between. Germline CDR1 is SGHVS and CDR2 is FNYEAQ. The CDR3 loop spans 15 amino acids. In DNA, the CDR3 is TGTGCCAGCAGCTTAGCCCTGGGGAGAGATCAGCCCCAGCATTTT. Its translation: CASSLALGRDQPQHF.

The V gene is TRBV11-1, the J gene TRBJ2-3; no firm D call. In germline, CDR1 is SGHAT, CDR2 FQDESV (reference sequence). The CDR3 runs to 13 residues. Deletions cut 5 bases from V and 0 bases from J, with 6 bases between. Here the CDR3 DNA reads TGTGCCAGCAGCCTTACTAGCACAGATACGCAGTATTTT. This gives the protein CASSLTSTDTQYF.

The chain employs TRBV10-2 and TRBJ2-2; TRBD2 aligns across 12 bases. Per germline, CDR1 WSHSY and CDR2 SAAADI. This CDR3 has 14 residues. V was pared by 4 bases and J by 9 bases, with 3 bases of the junction left unmatched. CDR3 nucleotides: TGCGCCAGCAGTGGACTAGCGGGAGTTCGGGAGCTGTTTTTT. Translation gives CASSGLAGVRELFF.

The V and J genes are TRBV19 and TRBJ2-7; 9 bases line up with TRBD2. The CDR3 totals 15 residues. The V and J ends lost 6 bases and 5 bases, in that order; junction bases with no gene match: 11. Germline lookup yields CDR1 LNHDA and CDR2 SQIVND (reference sequence). CDR3 DNA: TGTGCCAGTAGGTTAGCGGGAGAAGAGCGGGACGAGCAGTACTTC. Residues: CASRLAGEERDEQYF.

The V call is TRBV6-4, the J call TRBJ1-1; D perhaps matches TRBD1 (6 bases). Germline lookup yields CDR1 MRHNA and CDR2 SNTAGT. The CDR3 extends over 13 amino acids. The V and J ends lost 0 bases and 9 bases respectively, with 11 bases between them. The CDR3 DNA reads TGTGCCAGCAGTGACTCGGGGGCAGAGAAAGCTTTCTTT. It encodes CASSDSGAEKAFF.

This clone was detected only once. The chain carries TRBV27 and TRBJ2-7; 8 nucleotides line up with TRBD1. The trim removed 6 bases at V and 6 bases at J, leaving 10 bases unmatched. The CDR3 sequence is 14 residues long. CDR1 and CDR2 (germline): MNHEY, SMNVEV (reference sequence). The CDR3 region has the DNA TGTGCCAGCAGGCCTGGACAGGGTGCGGGCGAGCAGTACTTC. It specifies CASRPGQGAGEQYF.

The genes are TRBV7-6 and TRBJ2-7; D is perhaps TRBD2 (6 bases). V shed 1 base and J shed 0 bases, with 16 bases lying between them. CDR1 is SGHVS and CDR2 is FNYEAQ in the germline V gene. The CDR3 contains 17 residues. The CDR3 sequence: CASSLGVPGSNSYEQYF. CDR3 nucleotides: TGTGCCAGCAGCTTAGGCGTTCCCGGGAGTAACTCCTACGAGCAGTACTTC. Looking up the rest from reference TRBV7-6 and TRBJ2-7 gives the full variable domain: GAGVSQSPRYKVTKRGQDVALRCDPISGHVSLYWYRQALGQGPEFLTYFNYEAQQDKSGLPNDRFSAERPEGSISTLTIQRTEQRDSAMYRCASSLGVPGSNSYEQYFGPGTRLTVT.